The 10 T cell receptor beta chains in this list originate from one sample, sequenced in a study of blood T cell repertoires in COVID-19. The method was immunoSEQ multiplex PCR; TCRdb's version includes in-frame clones alone and lacks a portion of them. This sample has just over 650,000 clones, with about 90% found just once. The sequenced material came from peripheral blood. The receptors were gathered from a woman younger than 35 with acute or convalescent COVID-19.

The chain joins TRBV19 to TRBJ2-7; tentatively, D is TRBD2 (6 bases). This CDR3 contains 13 residues. From germline, CDR1 is LNHDA and CDR2 SQIVND (reference sequence). V lost 6 bases and J lost 0, with 9 bases in between. CDR3 nucleotides: TGTGCCAGTAGCGGGGGATTCTCCTACGAGCAGTACTTC. Translation: CASSGGFSYEQYF. The whole variable domain, remainder taken from reference TRBV19 and TRBJ2-7, is DGGITQSPKYLFRKEGQNVTLSCEQNLNHDAMYWYRQDPGQGLRLIYYSQIVNDFQKGDIAEGYSVSREKKESFPLTVTSAQKNPTAFYLCASSGGFSYEQYFGPGTRLTVT.

V and J are TRBV3-1 (or the pseudogene TRBV3-2) and TRBJ1-2; tentative D call: TRBD1 (5 bases). The V and J ends lost 0 bases and 8 bases respectively, with 19 bases between them. In germline, CDR1 is LGHDT, CDR2 YNNKEL (reference sequence). The CDR3 extends over 16 amino acids. This CDR3 reads CASSQDQGGVVRGYTF. The CDR3 DNA follows: TGTGCCAGCAGCCAAGACCAGGGAGGAGTTGTACGGGGCTACACCTTC.

The CDR3 DNA sequence: TGTGCCAGCAGCTTAGGGCACGCCGGGACAGTTTCCTACGAGCAGTACTTC. It specifies CASSLGHAGTVSYEQYF. V and J are TRBV7-9 and TRBJ2-7; TRBD1 agrees at 7 bases. This CDR3 contains 17 residues. The trim removed 1 base at V and 1 base at J, leaving 10 bases unmatched. Germline CDR1 is SEHNR and CDR2 is FQNEAQ (reference sequence).

V gene TRBV11-1 combines with J gene TRBJ2-3; 10 nucleotides align to TRBD2. V gave up 5 bases and J gave up 2 bases; unmatched junction bases: 7. From germline, CDR1 is SGHAT and CDR2 FQDESV (reference sequence). The CDR3 loop spans 16 amino acids. The DNA for the CDR3 is TGTGCCAGCAGCCTCTCTAGCGGGGGCGCCACAGATACGCAGTATTTT. It is translated as CASSLSSGGATDTQYF.

The V call is TRBV18, the J call TRBJ1-3; D is ambiguous. Germline values: CDR1 KGHSH, CDR2 LQKENI. This CDR3 is 16 amino acids long. V shed 0 bases and J shed 0 bases, with 9 bases lying between them. CDR3 DNA: TGTGCCAGCTCACCACCGTCCGTCCTCTCTGGAAACACCATATATTTT. Its protein product is CASSPPSVLSGNTIYF.

This chain uses TRBV5-4 with TRBJ1-2, with TRBD1 matching 7 bases. Germline values: CDR1 SGHNT, CDR2 YYREEE (reference sequence). This CDR3 spans 14 amino acids. V lost 2 bases to trimming and J lost 7 bases; unmatched junction nucleotides: 8. The CDR3, as DNA: TGTGCCAGCAGCTTTGGCACAGGGGCAGGTGGCTACACCTTC. Its protein product is CASSFGTGAGGYTF.

The J gene is TRBJ1-2, the V gene TRBV20-1; 7 bases line up with TRBD1. This CDR3 is 11 amino acids long. The V gene's germline CDR1 is DFQATT and CDR2 SNEGSKA (reference sequence). The V and J ends lost 3 bases and 8 bases, in that order; junction bases with no gene match: 3. The CDR3 DNA reads as TGCAGTGCTAGTACAGGGGAAGGCTACACCTTC. It yields the protein CSASTGEGYTF.

This chain joins TRBV7-8 and TRBJ1-1; TRBD1 matches 11 bases. The CDR3 loop spans 18 amino acids. Per the germline V gene, CDR1 is SGHVS and CDR2 is FQNEAQ. With V trimmed by 4 bases and J by 6 bases, 16 bases remained unmatched. The CDR3 DNA is TGTGCCAGCAGCTCTCCGGGACAGGGGGTATCCCTGGACGCTGAAGCTTTCTTT. Protein sequence: CASSSPGQGVSLDAEAFF.

V is TRBV27 and J is TRBJ1-2; 8 bases match TRBD1. Germline V lookup: CDR1 MNHEY, CDR2 SMNVEV (reference sequence). The CDR3 length is 16 residues. V lost 2 bases, J lost 4 bases, and 9 bases stayed unmatched. In nucleotides, the CDR3 is TGTGCCAGCAGTTTAATCGGGACAGGAGATCTCTATGGCTACACCTTC. Amino acid sequence: CASSLIGTGDLYGYTF.

Details on this clone: Within the sample, other DNA sequences also encode this same CDR3. The V call is TRBV6-5, the J call TRBJ1-1, with D perhaps matching TRBD1 (5 bases). V was trimmed by 2 bases and J by 5 bases, leaving 9 bases between them. This CDR3 has 13 residues. Germline lookup yields CDR1 MNHEY and CDR2 SVGAGI. The CDR3: CASSYSRGTEAFF. For the CDR3, the DNA is TGTGCCAGCAGTTACAGCCGGGGGACTGAAGCTTTCTTT.